The 28 T cell receptor beta chains listed next were all sequenced from one sample in a study of molecular identifiers for immune sequencing clone quantification (dated by TCRdb to the late 2010s). Library creation used PCR. The reads were generated on a NextSeq 500. TCRdb reprocessed the public reads (quality trimming at Q25 with fastp, clone calling with MiXCR) and kept in-frame beta chains. Rows merge per CDR3 protein into single entries with the most common DNA and genes. The sample table lists approximately 590,000 distinct CDR3 sequences, about 25% of them with a count of one. The ten largest make up around 0.78% of the sample. Sequencing was done on a sample of naive CD8+ T cells from blood, with Jurkat cell RNA spiked in. Explained via the paper, the cell subset or site label denotes: FACS-sorted CD8+CD4-CCR7+CD45RA+ naive T cells. Receptor source: a human donor in good health. Some libraries in this study had Jurkat cell RNA spiked in.

This clonotype was detected a few times. The chain uses TRBV30 and TRBJ2-1; D not resolved. V gave up 4 bases and J gave up 0 bases, with 13 bases separating them. Germline V gives CDR1 GTSNPN, CDR2 SVGIG (reference sequence). This CDR3 is built from 15 residues. The CDR3 loop is CAWTGAESSYNEQFF. For the CDR3, the DNA is TGTGCCTGGACCGGTGCAGAGAGCTCCTACAATGAGCAGTTCTTC.

At least ten counts were recorded for this clonotype. CDR3 loop: CASSQVGVTTDTQYF. The CDR3 DNA is TGCGCCAGCAGCCAAGTAGGGGTAACTACAGATACGCAGTATTTT. This rearrangement joins TRBV4-1 to TRBJ2-3, with D possibly TRBD1 on 5 matching bases. The CDR3 spans 15 residues. CDR1 is MGHRA, CDR2 YSYEKL, per germline. V gave up 1 base and J gave up 3 bases, with 11 bases separating them.

Ten or more counts support this clonotype. The J gene is TRBJ1-3, the V gene TRBV6-5; maybe TRBD1 (6 bases). Trimming cost V 6 bases and J 4 bases, with 13 bases left between them. Germline V gene data show CDR1 as MNHEY and CDR2 as SVGAGI. The CDR3 has 14 residues. The DNA of the CDR3 is TGTGCCAGCAGCTTATACAGGGCCGGAAACACCATATATTTT. This encodes CASSLYRAGNTIYF.

Only a few counts were recorded for this clonotype. The V gene is TRBV19, the J gene TRBJ1-1; a weak D match, TRBD1 (5 bases). Trimming removed 3 bases at V and 8 bases at J, with 13 bases between. The CDR3 runs 13 residues. Germline V CDR1 and CDR2: LNHDA, SQIVND (reference sequence). Written as DNA, the CDR3 is TGTGCCAGTAGTATCATAGGGGAGCAAGAAGCTTTCTTT. Its translation is CASSIIGEQEAFF.

There are a few counts of this clonotype. V and J are TRBV7-2 and TRBJ2-1, with 10 bases lining up with TRBD2. V gave up 5 bases and J gave up 3 bases; unmatched junction bases: 10. From germline, CDR1 is SGHTA and CDR2 FQGNSA. CDR3 length: 17 amino acids. The chain's CDR3 is CASSPRVRTSGYNEQFF. The CDR3 DNA reads TGTGCCAGCAGCCCCCGCGTACGGACTAGCGGCTACAATGAGCAGTTCTTC.

This clonotype came up many times. J is TRBJ2-1 and V is TRBV14, with 7 bases identical to TRBD2. From germline, CDR1 is SGHDN and CDR2 FVKESK. After removal of 0 bases from V and 15 bases from J, the junction contained 11 bases not matched to a gene. This CDR3 comprises 14 residues. DNA for the CDR3: TGTGCCAGCAGCCAAGATCTGAGCGGGGAAGGTTGGTTCTTC. It translates to CASSQDLSGEGWFF.

V gene TRBV6-5 combines with J gene TRBJ2-7, with unresolved D. Germline CDR1 is MNHEY and CDR2 is SVGAGI. Trimming removed 2 bases from V and 3 bases from J, with 20 bases in between. The CDR3 has 17 residues. In nucleotides, the CDR3 is TGTGCCAGCAGTTACAGTATAGTTGGTCCGAGAAGCTACGAGCAGTACTTC. It is translated as CASSYSIVGPRSYEQYF.

The chain links TRBV6-2 or TRBV6-3 to TRBJ2-7, with 8 bases fitting TRBD1. The CDR3 has 13 amino acids. The germline gives CDR1 MNHEY, CDR2 SVGEGT. Trimming cost V 2 bases and J 5 bases; bases outside gene matches: 2. CDR3 coding DNA: TGTGCCAGCAGTTACCCAGGGGGCAACGAGCAGTACTTC. This translates into CASSYPGGNEQYF.

This clonotype was picked up many times. The gene calls are TRBV6-5 and TRBJ2-2; D gene unclear. Looked up from germline, CDR1 is MNHEY and CDR2 is SVGAGI. Trimming shortened V by 2 bases and J by 3 bases, and 10 bases separated the two germline ends. CDR3 length: 15 amino acids. The CDR3 nucleotides read TGTGCCAGCAGTTACGACCCAGATGACACCGGGGAGCTGTTTTTT. It yields the protein CASSYDPDDTGELFF.

This clonotype was seen a single time. At one boundary the junction diverges from the germline segment, which might be a read error. The rearrangement joins TRBV15 to TRBJ2-7, with 11 bases lining up with TRBD1. The CDR3 covers 16 residues. Germline V gene sequence: CDR1 LNHNV, CDR2 YYDKDF (reference sequence). This chain's CDR3 is CTTSRDLGQGVYEQYF. Written as DNA, the CDR3 is TGTACCACCAGCAGAGATCTGGGACAGGGGGTTTACGAGCAGTACTTC.

About this clonotype itself: With a much larger clone just one base away, this may be a read error. V gene TRBV7-6 combines with J gene TRBJ1-4, with 8 bases matching TRBD1. Germline lookup yields CDR1 SGHVS and CDR2 FNYEAQ. The CDR3 is made up of 13 amino acids. This chain's CDR3 is CASKDRENEKLVF. The CDR3 DNA is TGTGCCAGCAAGGACAGGGAAAATGAAAAACTGGTTTTT.

This clonotype was detected ten times or more. The chain carries TRBV2 and TRBJ2-1; 7 bases align to TRBD2. CDR1 is SNHLY and CDR2 is FYNNEI in the germline V gene. The length of the CDR3 is 14 residues. J lost 6 bases, V lost 2 bases, and 4 bases had no gene match. In DNA, the CDR3 is TGTGCCAGCAGTGAATTGCGGGAGTTCAATGAGCAGTTCTTC. This sequence encodes CASSELREFNEQFF. Full variable domain (remainder filled in from reference TRBV2 and TRBJ2-1): EPEVTQTPSHQVTQMGQEVILRCVPISNHLYFYWYRQILGQKVEFLVSFYNNEISEKSEIFDDQFSVERPDGSNFTLKIRSTKLEDSAMYFCASSELREFNEQFFGPGTRLTVL.

About this clonotype: The CDR3 does not end in the conserved phenylalanine or tryptophan, so this is likely a read error. It is unclear where the CDR3 begins or ends on the DNA, so no DNA is shown, and the CDR3 is as TCRdb lists it. J is TRBJ2-2 and V is TRBV30. The V gene's germline CDR1 is GTSNPN and CDR2 SVGIG (reference sequence). Termini included, the CDR3 measures 13 amino acids. CDR3 in amino acids: CALRWANTVELLV.

About this clonotype itself: A much larger clonotype is one base distant, so this may be a read error. The CDR3 does not end in the conserved phenylalanine or tryptophan, so this is likely a read error. This chain joins TRBV6-5 and TRBJ1-2; 7 bases are a match to TRBD1. With 6 bases clipped from V and 3 bases from J, the junction kept 7 bases outside the gene matches. Germline V gene data show CDR1 as MNHEY and CDR2 as SVGAGI. This CDR3 has 14 residues. The CDR3 loop is CASRGQAAYYGYTL. The CDR3 bases are TGTGCCAGCAGAGGACAGGCGGCTTACTATGGCTACACCCTC.

The chain joins TRBV30 to TRBJ1-1, with D possibly being TRBD1 (6 bases). Trimming took off 0 bases at V and 4 bases at J, with 12 bases between the two ends. Germline loops: CDR1 GTSNPN, CDR2 SVGIG (reference sequence). The CDR3 runs to 14 residues. CDR3 protein: CAWSVGQRFTEAFF. The CDR3 coding sequence is TGTGCCTGGAGTGTCGGACAGAGGTTCACTGAAGCTTTCTTT.

The CDR3 region is CASGVLGSQETQYF. The CDR3 DNA sequence: TGTGCTAGTGGTGTCTTAGGCAGCCAAGAGACCCAGTACTTC. This chain connects TRBV12-5 to TRBJ2-5; D is undetermined. Per the germline V gene, CDR1 is LGHNT and CDR2 is FRNRAP. The ends were cut back, 5 bases at V and 1 base at J, with 11 bases in the middle. The length of the CDR3 is 14 residues.

This clonotype was detected many times. The V call is TRBV7-6, the J call TRBJ2-6; perhaps D is TRBD1 or TRBD2 (6 bases each). V dropped 1 base and J dropped 3 bases, with 10 bases sitting between them. Germline V lookup: CDR1 SGHVS, CDR2 FNYEAQ. The CDR3 spans 16 residues. For the CDR3, the DNA is TGTGCCAGCAGCTTAGTGGGGGGCTTTGGGGCCAACGTCCTGACTTTC. Translation gives CASSLVGGFGANVLTF.

This clonotype was observed at least ten times. This sequence joins TRBV2 and TRBJ2-3, with D perhaps TRBD2 (6 bases). Germline V gives CDR1 SNHLY, CDR2 FYNNEI. V dropped 6 bases and J dropped 0 bases, with 13 bases sitting between them. The CDR3 sequence is 15 residues long. The CDR3 protein is CASSPIAVSTDTQYF. The CDR3, as DNA: TGTGCCAGCAGCCCTATAGCGGTTAGCACAGATACGCAGTATTTT.

A note on this clonotype: One end of the junction is discordant with germline, which a read error may explain. The rearrangement links TRBV6-5 to TRBJ2-3, with 14 bases aligning to TRBD2. The CDR3 spans 18 residues. Germline assignment: CDR1 MNHEY and CDR2 SVGAGI. The CDR3 DNA reads as TGTGCCAGCAGTTACGGGACTAGCGGGGGTGCTAGCACAGATACGCGGTATTTT. Protein product: CASSYGTSGGASTDTRYF.

Details on this clonotype: A much larger clone lies a single base off, so this may be a read error. This chain joins TRBV4-1 and TRBJ2-7; D call uncertain. CDR1 and CDR2 from the germline V gene are MGHRA and YSYEKL. There are 13 residues in the CDR3. The CDR3, as DNA: TGCGCCAGCGGCCATGAGCCGGGCACCGAGCAGTACTTC. This codes for CASGHEPGTEQYF.

This clonotype came up many times. The CDR3 loop is CASSVDGVGAEAFF. CDR3 sequence (DNA): TGTGCCAGCAGCGTAGATGGGGTTGGGGCTGAAGCTTTCTTT. The chain is built from TRBV9 and TRBJ1-1; no firm D call. The CDR3 totals 14 residues. The V gene lost 0 bases and the J gene lost 6 bases, with 12 bases spanning the gap. CDR1 is SGDLS and CDR2 is YYNGEE in the germline V gene.

This clonotype has just a few counts. This rearrangement joins TRBV20-1 to TRBJ2-5; D possibly uses TRBD1 or TRBD2 (5 bases each). Trimming shortened V by 1 base and J by 2 bases, and 17 bases separated the two germline ends. CDR1 and CDR2 (germline): DFQATT, SNEGSKA (reference sequence). This CDR3 has 16 amino acids. CDR3 protein: CSARGVLLRGQETQYF. The CDR3 DNA reads TGCAGTGCTAGAGGGGTTCTTTTGAGGGGTCAAGAGACCCAGTACTTC.

V gene TRBV9 combines with J gene TRBJ1-2; no reliable D call. The V and J ends lost 7 bases and 8 bases respectively, with 12 bases between them. The CDR3 contains 11 residues. Looked up from germline, CDR1 is SGDLS and CDR2 is YYNGEE. The CDR3: CASPPLGGYTF. Here the CDR3 DNA reads TGTGCCAGCCCTCCTCTTGGGGGCTACACCTTC.

This clonotype was recorded a few times. DNA of the CDR3: TGCAGTGCTAGGGCGGTGCACTACAATGAGCAGTTCTTC. Translation: CSARAVHYNEQFF. The chain combines TRBV20-1 with TRBJ2-1, with unresolved D. Trimming pared 3 bases from V and 3 bases from J, leaving 9 bases between. The CDR3 contains 13 residues. In germline, CDR1 is DFQATT, CDR2 SNEGSKA (reference sequence).

The V gene is TRBV4-2, the J gene TRBJ2-1; TRBD2 matches at 13 bases. This CDR3 has 16 residues. V lost 0 bases to trimming and J lost 8 bases; unmatched junction nucleotides: 4. The germline gives CDR1 LGHNA, CDR2 YNFKEQ. The CDR3 is CASSQEPGLAGDEQFF. The CDR3 DNA sequence: TGTGCCAGCAGCCAAGAGCCAGGACTAGCGGGAGATGAGCAGTTCTTC.

This clonotype was seen repeatedly, ten times or more. The chain recombines TRBV4-3 with TRBJ2-3, with unresolved D. Trimming shortened V by 0 bases and J by 1 base, and 11 bases separated the two germline ends. Germline V gene data show CDR1 as LGHNA and CDR2 as YSLEER. CDR3 length equals 16 residues. This CDR3 reads CASSQDMDRRTDTQYF. The CDR3 DNA is TGCGCCAGCAGCCAAGACATGGACCGGCGCACAGATACGCAGTATTTT.

Points on this clonotype: The conserved phenylalanine or tryptophan normally closing the CDR3 is absent here, so this likely arose from a read error. It is unclear where the CDR3 begins or ends on the DNA, so no DNA is shown, and the CDR3 is as TCRdb lists it. V usage is TRBV4-1 and J usage is TRBJ1-1. The CDR3 contains 12 residues when both ends are counted. Germline V CDR1 and CDR2: MGHRA, YSYEKL. CDR3 region: CASSQGLTEALL.

The genes are TRBV19 and TRBJ2-1; 8 bases fit TRBD2. Looked up from germline, CDR1 is LNHDA and CDR2 is SQIVND (reference sequence). CDR3 length equals 15 residues. Trimming removed 2 bases from V and 7 bases from J; junction bases left unmatched: 7. In DNA form, the CDR3 reads TGTGCCAGTAGTATACGCTCGGGAGGGTTGAATGAGCAGTTCTTC. It encodes CASSIRSGGLNEQFF.